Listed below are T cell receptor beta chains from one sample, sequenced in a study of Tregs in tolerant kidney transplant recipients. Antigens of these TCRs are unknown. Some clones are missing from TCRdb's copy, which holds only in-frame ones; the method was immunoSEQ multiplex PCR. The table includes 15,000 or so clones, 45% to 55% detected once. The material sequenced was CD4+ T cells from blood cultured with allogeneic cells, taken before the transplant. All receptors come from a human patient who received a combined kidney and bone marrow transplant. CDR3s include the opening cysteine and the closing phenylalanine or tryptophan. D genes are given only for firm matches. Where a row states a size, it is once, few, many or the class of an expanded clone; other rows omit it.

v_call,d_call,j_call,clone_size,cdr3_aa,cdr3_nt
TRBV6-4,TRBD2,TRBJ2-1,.,CASSDSAGSYGDNEQFF,TGTGCCAGCAGTGACTCAGCGGGGTCTTATGGAGACAATGAGCAGTTCTTC
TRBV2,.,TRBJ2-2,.,CASSEFRNTGELFF,TGTGCCAGCAGTGAGTTCCGGAACACCGGGGAGCTGTTTTTT
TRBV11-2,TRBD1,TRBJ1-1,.,CASSLAGQGRGAFF,TGTGCCAGCAGCTTAGCAGGACAGGGAAGAGGGGCTTTCTTT
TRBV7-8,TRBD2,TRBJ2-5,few,CASSLDLAGEGETQYF,TGTGCCAGCAGCTTAGACCTAGCGGGAGAAGGAGAGACCCAGTACTTC
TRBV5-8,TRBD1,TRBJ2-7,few,CASSSGTGLFEQYF,TGTGCCAGCAGCTCCGGGACAGGTCTGTTCGAGCAGTACTTC
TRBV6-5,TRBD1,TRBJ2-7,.,CASSRQGSYEQYF,TGTGCCAGCAGTCGACAGGGCTCCTACGAGCAGTACTTC
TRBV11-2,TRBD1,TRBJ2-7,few,CASNTQGLSHEQYF,TGTGCCAGCAACACACAGGGGTTAAGTCACGAGCAGTACTTC
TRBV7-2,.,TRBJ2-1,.,CASSRSRTPNEQFF,TGTGCCAGCAGCCGCTCGCGGACTCCCAATGAGCAGTTCTTC
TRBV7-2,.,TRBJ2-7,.,CASSLEYRVDEQYF,TGTGCCAGCAGCTTGGAATACAGGGTAGACGAGCAGTACTTC
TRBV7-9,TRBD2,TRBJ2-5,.,CASNRGEAETQYF,TGTGCCAGCAACCGGGGGGAGGCTGAGACCCAGTACTTC
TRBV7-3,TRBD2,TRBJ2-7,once,CASSLSSGITYEQYF,TGTGCCAGCAGCTTAAGCAGCGGGATAACCTACGAGCAGTACTTC
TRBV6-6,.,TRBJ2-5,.,CASRPQGIQETQYF,TGTGCCAGCAGACCTCAGGGGATACAAGAGACCCAGTACTTC
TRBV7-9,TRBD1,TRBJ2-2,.,CANKFRDRVGSNTGELFF,TGTGCCAACAAATTCCGGGACAGGGTTGGTTCGAATACCGGGGAGCTGTTTTTT
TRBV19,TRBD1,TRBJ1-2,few,CASSNPGGNPGGYTF,TGTGCCAGTAGTAATCCAGGGGGCAATCCCGGTGGCTACACCTTC
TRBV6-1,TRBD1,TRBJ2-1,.,CASKMDRSSYNEQFF,TGTGCCAGCAAAATGGACAGGAGCTCCTACAATGAGCAGTTCTTC
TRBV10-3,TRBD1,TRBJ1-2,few,CAISGTGGRGYTF,TGTGCCATCAGCGGGACAGGGGGAAGAGGCTACACCTTC
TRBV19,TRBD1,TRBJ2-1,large,CASSIRQGWSNEQFF,TGTGCCAGTAGTATTCGACAGGGTTGGAGCAATGAGCAGTTCTTC
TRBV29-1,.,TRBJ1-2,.,CSVDSYPYGYTF,TGCAGCGTTGACAGTTACCCTTATGGCTACACCTTC
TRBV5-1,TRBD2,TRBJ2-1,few,CASRAGDEQFF,TGCGCCAGCAGGGCGGGGGATGAGCAGTTCTTC
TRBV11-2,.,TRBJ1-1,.,CASSLDQGTEAFF,TGTGCCAGCAGCTTAGATCAGGGCACTGAAGCTTTCTTT
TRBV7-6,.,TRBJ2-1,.,CASSLVSGSGYNEQFF,TGTGCCAGCAGCTTAGTCTCGGGGTCGGGATACAATGAGCAGTTCTTC
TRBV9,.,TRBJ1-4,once,CASSVGPVGDEKLFF,TGTGCCAGCAGCGTGGGGCCAGTTGGAGATGAAAAACTGTTTTTT
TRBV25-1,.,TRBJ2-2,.,CASSEFGQTTGELFF,TGTGCCAGCAGTGAATTCGGACAGACCACCGGGGAGCTGTTTTTT
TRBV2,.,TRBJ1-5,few,CASSDPSGNQPQHF,TGTGCCAGCAGTGACCCAAGCGGAAATCAGCCCCAGCATTTT
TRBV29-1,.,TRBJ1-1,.,CSVEVSSAFF,TGCAGCGTTGAAGTGTCGTCTGCTTTCTTT
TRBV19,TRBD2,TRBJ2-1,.,CASSTLAVGSGHEQFF,TGTGCCAGTAGTACACTAGCGGTGGGCTCAGGCCATGAGCAGTTCTTC
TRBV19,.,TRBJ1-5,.,CASSINGEPQHF,TGTGCCAGTAGTATTAATGGAGAGCCCCAGCATTTT
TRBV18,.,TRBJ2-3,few,CASSPPGLSTDTQYF,TGTGCCAGCTCACCTCCGGGTCTAAGCACAGATACGCAGTATTTT
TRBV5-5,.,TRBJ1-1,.,CASSLGGDTEAFF,TGTGCCAGCAGCTTGGGAGGAGACACTGAAGCTTTCTTT
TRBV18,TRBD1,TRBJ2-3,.,CASSRRQGGSDTQYF,TGTGCCAGCTCAAGACGACAGGGTGGTTCAGATACGCAGTATTTT
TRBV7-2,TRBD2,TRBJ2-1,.,CASSAGTSGGGWNEQFF,TGTGCCAGCAGCGCCGGGACTAGCGGGGGGGGTTGGAATGAGCAGTTCTTC
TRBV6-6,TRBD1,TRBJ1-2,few,CASSRTGDYGYTF,TGTGCCAGCAGTCGAACAGGGGACTATGGCTACACCTTC
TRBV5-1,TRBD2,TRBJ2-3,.,CASSLGAGGGDTQYF,TGCGCCAGCAGCTTGGGAGCGGGAGGAGGAGATACGCAGTATTTT
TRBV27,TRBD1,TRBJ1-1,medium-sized,CASSLWTGGLSEAFF,TGTGCCAGCAGTTTGTGGACAGGGGGCTTGAGTGAAGCTTTCTTT